This T cell receptor beta chain stems from a study of blood T cell repertoires in COVID-19 (dated by TCRdb to 2020 to 2021). For context, the study as a whole: Collaborator samples came from the United States, Italy and Spain and covered acute and convalescent phases of COVID-19. The material from the prospective study consisted of cDNA or gDNA derived from T cells, B-cell-depleted T cells, or PBMCs. Subjects who had been exposed to COVID-19, were actively infected with it, or had recovered from it provided the deeply sampled blood TCRbeta repertoires that made up the dataset. The repertoires were released in a freely available public database meant as a resource for research on the immune response to SARS-CoV-2. Samples came from the ongoing ImmuneRACE study (first 160 participants) plus 1,254 subjects from 6 global collaborators. The sample metadata nearly always contained a de-identified subject ID, COVID-19 status, age in years and sex. Where available, HLA class I and class II types were taken from metadata supplied by the sample provider and were not determined by assay-based typing. Summary of the overall study and its limitations: The amount of clinical and demographic metadata varied by source and participant and was provided uncurated.

The collaborating institutions used their own protocols to collect whole blood in K2EDTA tubes. For TCRbeta analysis, collaborators shipped samples in one of three forms: frozen whole blood, isolated PBMCs, or DNA extracted from either of those sample types. For CDR1 and CDR2, the germline V gene lists SGHVS and FQNEAQ. The junction carries 8 bases between V and J, which are trimmed by 1 base and 7 bases respectively. From the cysteine up to the phenylalanine, the CDR3 has a length of 13 residues. Only the CDR3 DNA is retained, 39 bases long and in frame from the first base. With regard to this clone: No cognate antigen has been identified for it. The record has no base qualities; no much larger clone is one base away.

TCRbeta CDR3 regions were amplified from genomic DNA by means of the immunoSEQ Assay, a bias-controlled multiplex PCR. As for how the authors treated the data: The number of nucleated cells in each sample was estimated by amplification of reference gene primers within the assay. To quantify the absolute abundance of each unique TCRbeta CDR3 rearrangement, sequence reads were collapsed and filtered. Productive Simpson clonality was computed per sample as the square root of Simpson's diversity index over productive rearrangements. The clones in this table, taken by TCRdb from immuneACCESS, are in-frame only. Not every clone is retained; where verified, under half of the shortfall comes from an unresolved V gene, and the cause of the rest is unknown. The V and J calls and clone size are taken from that table; D and trimming were inferred from the DNA. The sample table records under 45,000 clones; about nine tenths of these occur just once. Roughly 21% of the sample lies in the top ten.

The sequence derives from a woman aged 80 or over in a cohort sampled during active or convalescent COVID-19. The sequencing sample was made of peripheral blood. The V and J genes are TRBV7-8 and TRBJ1-3; the D gene remains uncertain. CDR3 loop: CASSLDRSNTIYF. Here is the DNA: TGTGCCAGCAGCTTAGACAGATCCAACACCATATATTTT. With the rest looked up from the reference TRBV7-8 and TRBJ1-3 genes rather than sequenced, the full variable domain is GAGVSQSPRYKVAKRGQDVALRCDPISGHVSLFWYQQALGQGPEFLTYFQNEAQLDKSGLPSDRFFAERPEGSVSTLKIQRTQQEDSAVYLCASSLDRSNTIYFGEGSWLTVV.